The following is a T cell receptor (beta chain) sequence with its context. These data originate in a study of monozygotic twins with inflammatory bowel disease. TCRdb derives one entry per CDR3 protein from the 5' RACE reads, leaving out DNA. Its table lists fewer than 200,000 distinct CDR3 sequences. CDR3 length equals 12 residues. CDR1 and CDR2 (germline): KGHDR, SFDVKD. This sequence joins TRBV24-1 and TRBJ1-2. The sequencing sample was made of blood. The TCR comes from a human donor with ulcerative colitis or Crohn's disease, or a healthy co-twin of an affected twin (not recorded which). This CDR3 reads CATSASGYGYTF.